This T cell receptor (beta chain) was sequenced during a study of TIL therapy for anti-PD-1-resistant metastatic lung cancer. Time point specified: pre-treatment sample, taken before nivolumab and TIL therapy. Sequencing used immunoSEQ v3. Clones were sequenced by immunoSEQ multiplex PCR, and TCRdb holds only the in-frame ones, with some missing. In the table there are tens of thousands of clones, around 86% of which are singletons. This CDR3 contains 15 residues. The germline V gene encodes CDR1 MDHEN and CDR2 SYDVKM. Trimming left V 6 bases short and J 4 bases short, with 16 bases between. This clonotype originated in a person between 30 and 79 years old with non-small cell lung cancer. The gene calls are TRBV28 and TRBJ1-3, with a possible D match to TRBD1 (5 bases). This sample comprised blood, obtained at baseline. CDR3 protein: CASSPLRAGGNTIYF. The DNA of the CDR3 is TGTGCCAGCAGCCCCTTGAGGGCAGGGGGAAACACCATATATTTT.